The TCR beta chain under discussion was sequenced for a study of T cells after yellow fever vaccination. Whole-study findings and limits: One caveat is that FACS-sorted repertoires could contain abundant clonotypes contaminating from the bulk population.

The CDR3 loop spans 18 amino acids. TCRdb analysed the 5' RACE reads with MiXCR anew, one entry per CDR3 protein. The data hold about 370,000 distinct CDR3 sequences, with 11% observed a single time. In regard to this clonotype: Its matching antigen is unknown. The junction does not match germline at one end; this may be a read error.

V usage is TRBV12-3 or TRBV12-4 and J usage is TRBJ2-3; 11 bases match TRBD2. The specimen comprised PBMCs, sampled on the day of the first yellow fever vaccination. The sequence was obtained from a man aged 18 to 29 who received the YFV17D yellow fever vaccine. CDR3 protein: CAISFRGLAGGRTDTQYF. The CDR3 DNA follows: TGTGCCATCAGTTTCCGGGGGCTAGCGGGGGGCCGCACAGATACGCAGTATTTT.